Listed below are T cell receptor beta chains from one sample, sequenced in a study of neurological immune-mediated disorders. TCRdb re-analysed the 5' RACE reads in MiXCR, keeping a single row per CDR3 protein. The table lists some 87,000 distinct CDR3 sequences, 5.8% of them singletons, with approximately 8% in the top ten. The sequencing input was PBMCs. The source of these receptors is a woman aged 60-75 years with multiple sclerosis. Each CDR3 is given with its conserved first and last residue. A D gene is named only where the DNA matches it firmly. Not every row has a clone size; where given, it reads once, few, many or a size class.

.	TRBJ2-3	TRBD2	TRBV7-9	CASSLATSGGAHTQYF	TGTGCCAGCAGCTTAGCGACCAGCGGGGGGGCCCATACGCAGTATTTT
.	TRBJ2-3	TRBD1	TRBV5-1	CASSLPQGAGDTQYF	TGCGCCAGCAGCCTACCACAGGGGGCAGGAGATACGCAGTATTTT
many	TRBJ2-7	TRBD1	TRBV5-1	CASSLGGQLTYEQYF	TGCGCCAGCAGTTTAGGGGGACAGCTCACCTACGAGCAGTACTTC
few	TRBJ2-7	.	TRBV5-1	CASSLAGNNEQYF	TGCGCCAGCAGCTTGGCCGGGAATAACGAGCAGTACTTC
many	TRBJ2-3	TRBD1	TRBV28	CASSSGQGVGTDTQYF	TGTGCCAGCAGTTCGGGACAGGGGGTTGGGACAGATACGCAGTATTTT
.	TRBJ2-3	TRBD2	TRBV3-1	CASSQGGGAADTQYF	TGTGCCAGCAGCCAAGGCGGGGGGGCCGCAGATACGCAGTATTTT
many	TRBJ1-1	.	TRBV11-2	CASSLVAAFF	TGTGCCAGCAGCTTAGTGGCAGCTTTCTTT
many	TRBJ1-1	.	TRBV20-1	CSAPGEVNTEAFF	TGCAGTGCCCCAGGGGAAGTGAACACTGAAGCTTTCTTT
many	TRBJ1-1	.	TRBV12-3/TRBV12-4	CATQMRNTEAFF	TGTGCCACCCAGATGAGGAACACTGAAGCTTTCTTT
many	TRBJ2-7	.	TRBV5-1	CASSAGGGRASYEQYF	TGCGCCAGCAGCGCCGGGGGTGGAAGGGCGTCCTACGAGCAGTACTTC
many	TRBJ1-2	.	TRBV12-3/TRBV12-4	CASSLGWSYGYTF	TGTGCCAGCAGTTTGGGATGGAGCTATGGCTACACCTTC
.	TRBJ1-5	.	TRBV18	CASSPQGTNQPQHF	TGTGCCAGCTCACCACAGGGAACTAATCAGCCCCAGCATTTT
many	TRBJ2-7	.	TRBV5-1	CASSLELSAYEQYF	TGCGCCAGCAGCTTGGAACTCAGTGCCTACGAGCAGTACTTC
many	TRBJ2-3	TRBD2	TRBV5-1	CASSGRTSGGKDTQYF	TGCGCCAGCAGCGGGAGGACTAGCGGGGGGAAGGATACGCAGTATTTT
many	TRBJ1-5	.	TRBV27	CASREFGAVNSNQPQHF	TGTGCCAGCAGGGAGTTTGGGGCGGTGAATAGCAATCAGCCCCAGCATTTT
many	TRBJ1-1	.	TRBV12-3/TRBV12-4	CASSLSSMNTEAFF	TGTGCCAGCAGTTTGAGTTCCATGAACACTGAAGCTTTCTTT
many	TRBJ1-4	TRBD1	TRBV11-2	CASRQQGAANEKLFF	TGTGCCAGCAGACAACAGGGGGCGGCTAATGAAAAACTGTTTTTT
many	TRBJ1-3	TRBD1	TRBV7-2	CASSLRQGAGNTIYF	TGTGCCAGCAGCTTACGACAGGGGGCTGGAAACACCATATATTTT
.	TRBJ1-2	TRBD1	TRBV12-3/TRBV12-4	CASSYRGLYGGYTF	TGTGCCAGCAGCTACAGGGGGCTGTATGGTGGCTACACCTTC
many	TRBJ2-7	TRBD1	TRBV10-3	CAIRAQGARNEQYF	TGTGCCATCAGGGCACAGGGGGCGCGGAACGAGCAGTACTTC
many	TRBJ1-4	.	TRBV20-1	CSASELNNEKLFF	TGCAGTGCTAGTGAGCTGAATAATGAAAAACTGTTTTTT
many	TRBJ1-1	.	TRBV7-8	CASSFALGGLEAFF	TGTGCCAGCAGCTTTGCGTTGGGGGGGCTAGAAGCTTTCTTT
many	TRBJ2-1	.	TRBV11-1	CASRRGVGTVNEQFF	TGTGCCAGCAGAAGGGGCGTCGGGACGGTCAATGAGCAGTTCTTC
many	TRBJ1-4	TRBD1	TRBV4-1	CASSQDYQGVNEKLFF	TGCGCCAGCAGCCAAGATTACCAGGGGGTTAATGAAAAACTGTTTTTT
many	TRBJ2-7	TRBD1	TRBV9	CASSVATGQVYEQYF	TGTGCCAGCAGCGTAGCAACGGGACAGGTCTACGAGCAGTACTTC
many	TRBJ1-2	.	TRBV20-1	CSARDPLPGESPYGYTF	TGCAGTGCTAGAGATCCTCTCCCCGGCGAATCTCCCTATGGCTACACCTTC
many	TRBJ2-7	.	TRBV30	CAWSRPPVHEQYF	TGTGCCTGGTCCAGACCGCCGGTTCACGAGCAGTACTTC
many	TRBJ1-5	.	TRBV20-1	CSQGGGNQPQHF	TGCAGCCAAGGGGGTGGGAATCAGCCCCAGCATTTT
.	TRBJ1-4	.	TRBV5-1	CASSLVGREEKLFF	TGCGCCAGCAGCTTGGTGGGGAGAGAAGAAAAACTGTTTTTT
many	TRBJ2-2	.	TRBV7-9	CASSPGTDRGELFF	TGTGCCAGCAGCCCGGGGACGGATCGCGGGGAGCTGTTTTTT
many	TRBJ2-1	.	TRBV7-8	CASSLNRGTGYNEQFF	TGTGCCAGCAGCTTAAATAGGGGTACGGGCTACAATGAGCAGTTCTTC
many	TRBJ2-7	TRBD1	TRBV20-1	CSARDHDRGSYEQYF	TGCAGTGCTAGAGATCACGACAGGGGCTCCTACGAGCAGTACTTC
many	TRBJ1-1	TRBD1	TRBV7-9	CASSQVTGPGEAFF	TGTGCCAGCAGCCAAGTGACAGGGCCGGGTGAAGCTTTCTTT
many	TRBJ2-5	.	TRBV29-1	CSVEKGFGETQYF	TGCAGCGTTGAAAAGGGATTCGGAGAGACCCAGTACTTC
many	TRBJ2-5	.	TRBV6-5	CASSKQETQYF	TGTGCCAGCAGTAAACAGGAGACCCAGTACTTC
many	TRBJ1-1	.	TRBV5-6	CASSLVGWGGEAFF	TGTGCCAGCAGCTTGGTGGGATGGGGCGGAGAAGCTTTCTTT
many	TRBJ1-5	.	TRBV3-1	CASSQDLDRPQHF	TGTGCCAGCAGCCAAGATCTGGACAGGCCCCAGCATTTT
few	TRBJ2-1	.	TRBV20-1	CSARYRSSYNEQFF	TGCAGTGCTAGATACAGGTCCTCCTACAATGAGCAGTTCTTC
.	TRBJ2-1	.	TRBV3-1	CASSQAGGSYNEQFF	TGTGCCAGCAGCCAAGCCGGGGGTAGTTACAATGAGCAGTTCTTC
many	TRBJ2-7	.	TRBV20-1	CSYTLSSYEQYF	TGCAGCTATACGCTAAGCTCCTACGAGCAGTACTTC
many	TRBJ1-2	TRBD1	TRBV5-1	CASSSPGGSGYTF	TGCGCCAGCAGCTCCCCAGGGGGAAGTGGCTACACCTTC
.	TRBJ2-3	.	TRBV5-1	CASSSVGAGSEDTQYF	TGCGCCAGCAGCTCCGTTGGGGCTGGGTCGGAAGATACGCAGTATTTT
many	TRBJ2-1	TRBD2	TRBV9	CASSVEISGAYEQFF	TGTGCCAGCAGCGTAGAGATTAGCGGGGCCTATGAGCAGTTCTTC
many	TRBJ1-3	.	TRBV29-1	CSATAGNRKAAGNTIYF	TGCAGCGCCACGGCAGGGAATCGTAAGGCGGCTGGAAACACCATATATTTT
few	TRBJ2-3	.	TRBV12-3/TRBV12-4	CASSRRGGGRGTQYF	TGTGCCAGCAGCCGTAGAGGGGGGGGGCGGGGTACGCAGTATTTT
many	TRBJ2-7	.	TRBV7-9	CASSLERSLPGPRSYEQYF	TGTGCCAGCAGCTTAGAGCGCAGCCTTCCGGGACCTCGATCCTACGAGCAGTACTTC